These 14 T cell receptor beta chains were sequenced from one sample in a study of T cell repertoires in cytomegalovirus infection. Each CDR3 protein is one row after TCRdb ran MiXCR on the reads. This sample yields 170,000 or so distinct CDR3 sequences, of which approximately 18% are seen a single time; 20% to 25% belongs to the top ten. What was sequenced was CD8+ T cells from PBMCs. All receptors come from a human donor in good health (CMV status not recorded). Some clones in this sample may be carry-over from other donors' samples.

This clonotype was counted only a few times. The genes are TRBV7-9 and TRBJ2-4, with D maybe TRBD1 (5 bases). In germline, CDR1 is SEHNR, CDR2 FQNEAQ (reference sequence). The CDR3 is 14 residues long. With 4 bases removed from V and 1 base from J, the gap between germline ends came to 8 bases. The CDR3 bases are TGTGCCAGCAGCTCATCAGGGGCCAAAAACATTCAGTACTTC. It encodes CASSSSGAKNIQYF.

V usage is TRBV7-8 and J usage is TRBJ1-4, with D tentatively TRBD1 (6 bases). Trimming took off 5 bases at V and 8 bases at J, with 18 bases between the two ends. Germline V CDR1 and CDR2: SGHVS, FQNEAQ. The CDR3 extends over 15 amino acids. Written as DNA, the CDR3 is TGTGCCAGCAGCCCGACCCCAGGGGAAGAGGAAAAACTGTTTTTT. This translates into CASSPTPGEEEKLFF.

This clonotype has more than one count but fewer than ten. The V call is TRBV6-1, the J call TRBJ1-6; weak D call: TRBD1 (5 bases). V lost 5 bases to trimming and J lost 7 bases, with 12 bases between them. CDR1 and CDR2 (germline): MNHNS, SASEGT. The CDR3 contains 14 residues. The CDR3 nucleotides read TGTGCCAGCAGTCTCGGGACGGAGAATTCACCCCTCCACTTT. Protein sequence: CASSLGTENSPLHF.

The chain combines TRBV6-1 with TRBJ1-2; 7 bases align to TRBD1. Per germline, CDR1 MNHNS and CDR2 SASEGT. The V gene end was trimmed by 5 bases and the J gene end by 3 bases; junction bases not matched to a gene: 9. The CDR3 extends over 15 amino acids. CDR3 in DNA: TGTGCCAGCAGTCCGGACGGACAGGTTTACTATGGCTACACCTTC. It is translated as CASSPDGQVYYGYTF.

V usage is TRBV15 and J usage is TRBJ1-2; 9 positions agree with TRBD1. The CDR3 consists of 13 residues. Germline CDR1 reads LNHNV; CDR2 reads YYDKDF (reference sequence). After removal of 6 bases from V and 4 bases from J, the junction contained 3 bases not matched to a gene. The CDR3 bases are TGTGCCACCAGAGGGGACAGGGTCTATGGCTACACCTTC. Residues: CATRGDRVYGYTF.

This rearrangement joins TRBV28 to TRBJ2-4; 7 bases are a match to TRBD1. With V trimmed by 6 bases and J by 2 bases, 10 bases remained unmatched. CDR3 length: 16 amino acids. Per the germline V gene, CDR1 is MDHEN and CDR2 is SYDVKM. CDR3 sequence (DNA): TGTGCCAGCAGGAACCTAGAGGGGGCATCCAAAAACATTCAGTACTTC. Translation gives CASRNLEGASKNIQYF. Full variable domain (rest looked up from reference TRBV28 and TRBJ2-4): DVKVTQSSRYLVKRTGEKVFLECVQDMDHENMFWYRQDPGLGLRLIYFSYDVKMKEKGDIPEGYSVSREKKERFSLILESASTNQTSMYLCASRNLEGASKNIQYFGAGTRLSVL.

This sequence joins TRBV7-8 and TRBJ1-1; D possibly corresponds to TRBD1 (5 bases). With 4 bases removed from V and 2 bases from J, the gap between germline ends came to 11 bases. From germline, CDR1 is SGHVS and CDR2 FQNEAQ. The CDR3 totals 14 residues. The DNA of the CDR3 is TGTGCCAGCAGCTGGGGGGGATTAAACACTGAAGCTTTCTTT. Its protein is CASSWGGLNTEAFF.

This rearrangement joins TRBV28 to TRBJ2-2, with 8 nucleotides matching TRBD1. V shed 6 bases and J 4 bases; nucleotides not matched to a gene: 7. The CDR3 is 15 amino acids. Germline CDR1 reads MDHEN; CDR2 reads SYDVKM. In DNA form, the CDR3 reads TGTGCCAGCAGCTGGACAGGGATAGGCACCGGGGAGCTGTTTTTT. As protein: CASSWTGIGTGELFF.

V gene TRBV20-1 combines with J gene TRBJ1-2; D remains unclear. Germline lookup yields CDR1 DFQATT and CDR2 SNEGSKA (reference sequence). V lost 2 bases and J 0 bases, leaving 10 bases between the germline ends. The CDR3 sequence is 14 residues long. CDR3 region: CSARREFSNYGYTF. The CDR3 DNA sequence: TGCAGTGCTAGAAGGGAATTCTCTAACTATGGCTACACCTTC.

This clonotype was picked up a small number of times. The chain combines TRBV29-1 with TRBJ2-3; the D gene is possibly TRBD2 (6 bases). The germline V gene has CDR1 SQVTM and CDR2 ANQGSEA. CDR3 length: 12 amino acids. Trimming pared 8 bases from V and 4 bases from J, leaving 13 bases between. CDR3 sequence reads: CSSWGEADTQYF. The DNA for the CDR3 is TGCAGCTCTTGGGGGGAAGCAGATACGCAGTATTTT.

This CDR3 is CASSAGPGQGSYEQYF. CDR3 sequence (DNA): TGTGCCAGCAGTGCTGGGCCGGGACAGGGAAGTTACGAGCAGTACTTC. The chain carries TRBV6-2 or TRBV6-3 and TRBJ2-7; TRBD1 aligns across 9 bases. Per germline, CDR1 MNHEY and CDR2 SVGEGT. Germline trimming cut 5 bases from V and 4 bases from J; bases unmatched to any gene: 12. The CDR3 covers 16 residues.

This rearrangement joins TRBV7-9 to TRBJ2-7; D not certain. This CDR3 is 20 amino acids long. V was clipped by 3 bases and J by 3 bases, with 30 bases between them. CDR1 is SEHNR and CDR2 is FQNEAQ in the germline V gene (reference sequence). The CDR3 DNA sequence: TGTGCCAGCAGCTTTGACCTTGGGGAAGCCAGCCCCGAGGCGATCTACGAGCAGTACTTC. Translated, it gives CASSFDLGEASPEAIYEQYF.

This clonotype was picked up many times. V and J are TRBV7-9 and TRBJ2-2; 12 nucleotides match TRBD1. The CDR3 has 17 amino acids. The V gene end was trimmed by 4 bases and the J gene end by 3 bases; junction bases not matched to a gene: 6. Germline CDR1 SEHNR, CDR2 FQNEAQ (reference sequence). As DNA, the CDR3 is TGTGCCAGCAGCTGGGGACAGGGGGCTTCAGACACCGGGGAGCTGTTTTTT. Protein sequence: CASSWGQGASDTGELFF.

This clonotype was counted between two and nine times. The chain joins TRBV20-1 to TRBJ1-1; perhaps TRBD1 as D (6 bases). The CDR3 consists of 15 residues. Germline loops: CDR1 DFQATT, CDR2 SNEGSKA (reference sequence). Deletions cut 0 bases from V and 1 base from J, with 12 bases between. The CDR3 region is CSAREWTAPNTEAFF. CDR3 nucleotides: TGCAGTGCTAGAGAGTGGACAGCCCCGAACACTGAAGCTTTCTTT.